The sequence of this T cell receptor beta chain was determined in a study of response to subunit inactivated influenza vaccine. Germline CDR1 DFQATT, CDR2 SNEGSKA (reference sequence). Trimming at V came to 6 bases and at J to 1 base, leaving 12 bases not matched to a gene. This CDR3 is built from 16 residues. MiXCR, applied by TCRdb to the RT-PCR reads, yields one record per CDR3 protein. This sample has hundreds of thousands of distinct CDR3 sequences; about 11% occur once, and the top ten carry roughly 9.6%. Study-wide points: Seasonal influenza vaccination, on each occasion, was suggested by the authors to recruit few new T cells.

This clonotype was seen a few times. The antigen remains undetermined. Another study also made use of these data, one on T cells expressing NK-cell markers. That work adds: UMIs accompanied the 5'RACE template switching by which TCR beta cDNA was made. For several experiments, T cell sorting was restricted to the alpha-beta TCR population by means of an anti-gamma-delta TCR antibody. Dominant NKG2C+ clonotypes accounted for about 1.0-7.0% of CD8+ T cells in about six donors. In a few donors, dominant clonotypes made up about 25-60.1% of CD3+CD56-NKG2C+ cells.

Source: PBMCs from blood, taken on the day of vaccination. The sequence was collected from a man between 50 and 59 years old who received an inactivated influenza vaccine. The chain employs TRBV20-1 and TRBJ2-1, with 7 bases that match TRBD2. The DNA of the CDR3 is TGCAGTGCCCATAGCCCGCCTAGCGGATCCTACAATGAGCAGTTCTTC. Encoded protein: CSAHSPPSGSYNEQFF.